The 7 T cell receptor beta chains below come from one sample, sequenced in a study of T cells in Graves' hyperthyroidism and ophthalmopathy. Researchers took RNA transcripts and amplified the TCR beta CDR3 regions from them. HTBI primers drove first-round RT-PCR of the TCR CDR3. One entry per CDR3 protein, called by TCRdb with MiXCR from the multiplex PCR reads. Of around 400,000 distinct CDR3 sequences detected, 20% to 30% appear once; the ten largest clones hold less than 75%. Sequenced sample: blood. All receptors derive from a man between 50 and 59 years old with Graves' hyperthyroidism.

The chain carries TRBV2 and TRBJ1-2, with 8 bases aligning to TRBD1. Germline-derived CDR1 and CDR2 are SNHLY and FYNNEI. The CDR3 covers 14 residues. The J segment lost 3 bases and the V segment lost 7 bases, leaving 7 bases of the junction unmatched. CDR3 protein: CASNPGQVDYGYTF. In nucleotides, the CDR3 is TGTGCCAGCAACCCGGGACAGGTTGACTATGGCTACACCTTC.

V is TRBV24-1 and J is TRBJ2-1; 11 bases line up with TRBD1. The J call could be wrong; TRBJ2-7 is a better fit for the DNA end. In germline, CDR1 is KGHDR, CDR2 SFDVKD. The CDR3 is 17 amino acids. CDR3 residues: CATSEDRGRGLHNEQYF. The CDR3 bases are TGTGCCACCAGTGAGGACAGGGGGCGCGGGTTACACAATGAGCAGTACTTC.

V usage is TRBV29-1 and J usage is TRBJ1-2; D might be TRBD1 (6 bases). The V end was cut by 4 bases, the J end by 4 bases, with 10 bases between. CDR3 size: 12 residues. CDR1 is SQVTM, CDR2 ANQGSEA, per germline. The CDR3 reads CSVVEGGYGYTF. The CDR3 nucleotides are TGCAGCGTTGTAGAAGGGGGCTATGGCTACACCTTC. Full variable domain (missing parts from reference TRBV29-1 and TRBJ1-2): SAVISQKPSRDICQRGTSLTIQCQVDSQVTMMFWYRQQPGQSLTLIATANQGSEATYESGFVIDKFPISRPNLTFSTLTVSNMSPEDSSIYLCSVVEGGYGYTFGSGTRLTVV.

The chain combines TRBV7-9 with TRBJ1-6; D remains ambiguous. The CDR3 contains 17 residues. Trimming stripped 3 bases from V and 6 bases from J, with 18 bases between. Germline V gives CDR1 SEHNR, CDR2 FQNEAQ (reference sequence). The CDR3 sequence: CASSFPSKEILNSPLHF. The CDR3 bases are TGTGCCAGCAGCTTCCCATCCAAGGAGATTCTTAATTCACCCCTCCACTTT.

The chain uses TRBV4-2 and TRBJ2-1; 7 bases align to TRBD1. The CDR3 covers 16 residues. The germline gives CDR1 LGHNA, CDR2 YNFKEQ. The junction had 10 bases not matched to a gene; V was cut back by 3 bases and J by 5 bases. The CDR3 sequence: CASSQGQNRPNNEQFF. In nucleotides, the CDR3 is TGTGCCAGCAGCCAGGGACAGAACAGACCCAACAATGAGCAGTTCTTC.

This clonotype was counted between two and nine times. The chain uses TRBV6-5 and TRBJ2-5; no definite D call. The length of the CDR3 is 14 residues. V lost 2 bases and J lost 5, with 12 bases in between. Per the germline V gene, CDR1 is MNHEY and CDR2 is SVGAGI. CDR3 amino acids: CASSYRPGGETQYF. In nucleotides, the CDR3 is TGTGCCAGCAGTTACCGCCCGGGTGGGGAGACCCAGTACTTC.

This chain joins TRBV20-1 and TRBJ1-2, with D possibly TRBD1 on 5 matching bases. Trimming pared 2 bases from V and 2 bases from J, leaving 15 bases between. There are 15 residues in the CDR3. Looked up from germline, CDR1 is DFQATT and CDR2 is SNEGSKA (reference sequence). The CDR3 loop is CSARRGAGINYGYTF. The CDR3 bases are TGCAGTGCTAGACGCGGGGCAGGGATAAACTATGGCTACACCTTC.